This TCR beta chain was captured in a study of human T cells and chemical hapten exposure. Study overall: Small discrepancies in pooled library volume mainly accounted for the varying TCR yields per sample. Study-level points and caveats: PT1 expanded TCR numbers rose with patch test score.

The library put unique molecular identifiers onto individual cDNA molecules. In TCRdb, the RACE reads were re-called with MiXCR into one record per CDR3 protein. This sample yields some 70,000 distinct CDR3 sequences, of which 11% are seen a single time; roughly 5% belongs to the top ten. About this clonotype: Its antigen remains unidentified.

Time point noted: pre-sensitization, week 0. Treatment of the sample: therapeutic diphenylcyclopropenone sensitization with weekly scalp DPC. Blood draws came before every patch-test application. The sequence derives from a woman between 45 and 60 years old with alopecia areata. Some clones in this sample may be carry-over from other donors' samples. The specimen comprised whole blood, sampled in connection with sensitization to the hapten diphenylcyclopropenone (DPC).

The CDR3 coding sequence is TGTGCCAGCAGCCCCGTGGGACAGAGGACAGATACGCAGTATTTT. Translated, it gives CASSPVGQRTDTQYF. The chain employs TRBV4-2 and TRBJ2-3, with TRBD1 identical over 7 bases. Germline CDR1 is LGHNA and CDR2 is YNFKEQ. Trimming removed 4 bases from V and 3 bases from J; junction bases left unmatched: 7. The CDR3 totals 15 residues.